By sample share, the clone carrying this T cell receptor (beta chain) is large. These data come from a study of T cell changes during pregnancy in multiple sclerosis. Produced via immunoSEQ multiplex PCR; TCRdb's table is partial and in-frame only. The table has 30,000 to 40,000 clones, approximately 89% seen once; the top ten hold approximately 6.1%. The TCR comes from a female donor with multiple sclerosis, enrolled in a pregnancy study. Sample: CD8+ T cells from peripheral blood mononuclear cells, taken in the second trimester of pregnancy.

For the CDR3, the DNA is TGTGCCAGCAGCCAAGAGCGAGCGGGAGCAGATACGCAGTATTTT. Translating it yields CASSQERAGADTQYF. This sequence joins TRBV4-2 and TRBJ2-3; the match to TRBD2 covers 8 bases. The V segment lost 0 bases and the J segment 4 bases; nucleotides outside the gene matches: 3. CDR1 and CDR2 (germline): LGHNA, YNFKEQ. This CDR3 comprises 15 residues.